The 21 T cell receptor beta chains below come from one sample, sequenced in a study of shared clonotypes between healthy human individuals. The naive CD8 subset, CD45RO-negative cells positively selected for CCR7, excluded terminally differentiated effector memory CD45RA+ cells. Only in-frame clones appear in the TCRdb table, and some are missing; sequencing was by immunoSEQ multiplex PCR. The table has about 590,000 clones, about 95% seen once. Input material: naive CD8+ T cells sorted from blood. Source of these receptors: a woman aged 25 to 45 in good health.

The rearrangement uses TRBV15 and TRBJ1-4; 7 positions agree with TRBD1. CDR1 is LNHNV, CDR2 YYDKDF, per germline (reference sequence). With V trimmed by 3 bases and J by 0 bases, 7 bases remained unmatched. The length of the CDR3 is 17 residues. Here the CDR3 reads CATSRTGLRATNEKLFF. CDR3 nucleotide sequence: TGTGCCACCAGCAGGACAGGGCTTAGGGCAACTAATGAAAAACTGTTTTTT.

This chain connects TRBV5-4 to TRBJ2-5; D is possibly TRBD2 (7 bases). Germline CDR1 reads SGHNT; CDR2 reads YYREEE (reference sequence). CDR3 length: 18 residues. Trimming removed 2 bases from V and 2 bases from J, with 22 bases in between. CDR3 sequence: CASSLGGAVVAGQETQYF. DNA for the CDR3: TGTGCCAGCAGCTTAGGGGGGGCTGTGGTAGCAGGTCAAGAGACCCAGTACTTC.

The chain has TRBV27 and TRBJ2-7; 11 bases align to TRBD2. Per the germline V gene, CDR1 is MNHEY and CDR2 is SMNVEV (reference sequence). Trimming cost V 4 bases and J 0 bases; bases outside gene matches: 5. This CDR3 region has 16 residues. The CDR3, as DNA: TGTGCCAGCAGTTACCTAGCGGGAGGCGTCTCCTACGAGCAGTACTTC. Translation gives CASSYLAGGVSYEQYF.

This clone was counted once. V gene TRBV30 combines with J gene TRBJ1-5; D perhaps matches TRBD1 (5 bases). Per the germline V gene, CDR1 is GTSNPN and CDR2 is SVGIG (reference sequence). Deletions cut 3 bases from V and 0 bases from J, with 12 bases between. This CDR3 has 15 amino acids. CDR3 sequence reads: CAWRATGYSNQPQHF. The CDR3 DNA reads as TGTGCCTGGAGGGCCACAGGTTATAGCAATCAGCCCCAGCATTTT.

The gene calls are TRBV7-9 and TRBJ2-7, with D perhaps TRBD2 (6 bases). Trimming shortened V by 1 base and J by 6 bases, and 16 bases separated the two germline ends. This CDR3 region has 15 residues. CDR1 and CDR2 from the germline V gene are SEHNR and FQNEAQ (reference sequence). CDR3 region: CASSLGQGGRAEQYF. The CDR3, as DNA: TGTGCCAGCAGCTTAGGCCAGGGAGGACGAGCCGAGCAGTACTTC.

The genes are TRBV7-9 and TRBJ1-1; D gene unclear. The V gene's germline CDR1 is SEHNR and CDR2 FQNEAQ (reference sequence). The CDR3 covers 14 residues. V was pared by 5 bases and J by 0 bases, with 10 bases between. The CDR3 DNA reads TGTGCCAGCAGCCGGAGTTGGGTGAACACTGAAGCTTTCTTT. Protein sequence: CASSRSWVNTEAFF.

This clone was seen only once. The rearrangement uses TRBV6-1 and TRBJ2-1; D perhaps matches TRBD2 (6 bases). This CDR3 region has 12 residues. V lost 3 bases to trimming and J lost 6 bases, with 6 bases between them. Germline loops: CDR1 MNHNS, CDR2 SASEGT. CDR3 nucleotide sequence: TGTGCCAGCAGTGACGGGGGCAATGAGCAGTTCTTC. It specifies CASSDGGNEQFF.

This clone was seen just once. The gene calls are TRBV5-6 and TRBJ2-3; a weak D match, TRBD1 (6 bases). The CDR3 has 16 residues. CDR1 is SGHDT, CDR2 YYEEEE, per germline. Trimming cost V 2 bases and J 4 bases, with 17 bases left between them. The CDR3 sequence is CASSLGAAGDADTQYF. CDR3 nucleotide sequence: TGTGCCAGCAGCTTAGGGGCGGCAGGGGATGCAGATACGCAGTATTTT.

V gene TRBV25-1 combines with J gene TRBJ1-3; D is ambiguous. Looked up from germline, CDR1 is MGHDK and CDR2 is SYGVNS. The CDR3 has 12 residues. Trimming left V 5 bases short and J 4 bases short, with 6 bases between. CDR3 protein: CASSPQGNTIYF. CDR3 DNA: TGTGCCAGCAGTCCACAGGGAAACACCATATATTTT.

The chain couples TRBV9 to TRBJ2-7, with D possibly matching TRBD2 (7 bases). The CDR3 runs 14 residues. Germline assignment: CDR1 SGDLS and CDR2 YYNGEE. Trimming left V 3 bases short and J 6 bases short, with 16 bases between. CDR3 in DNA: TGTGCCAGCAGCGCCGCTTGGGGGGGGCCCGAGCAGTACTTC. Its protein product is CASSAAWGGPEQYF.

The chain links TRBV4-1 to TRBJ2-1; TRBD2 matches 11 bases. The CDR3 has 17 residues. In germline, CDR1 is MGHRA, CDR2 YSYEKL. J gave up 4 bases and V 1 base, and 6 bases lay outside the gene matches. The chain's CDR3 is CASSQVTSGTPYNEQFF. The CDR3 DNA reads TGCGCCAGCAGCCAAGTGACTAGCGGGACCCCTTACAATGAGCAGTTCTTC.

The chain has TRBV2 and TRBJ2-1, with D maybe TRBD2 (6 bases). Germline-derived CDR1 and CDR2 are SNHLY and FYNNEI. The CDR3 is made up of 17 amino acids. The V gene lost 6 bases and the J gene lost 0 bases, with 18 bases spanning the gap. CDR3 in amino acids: CASRGRLGGSSYNEQFF. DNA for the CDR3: TGTGCCAGCAGGGGTCGACTAGGTGGAAGCTCCTACAATGAGCAGTTCTTC.

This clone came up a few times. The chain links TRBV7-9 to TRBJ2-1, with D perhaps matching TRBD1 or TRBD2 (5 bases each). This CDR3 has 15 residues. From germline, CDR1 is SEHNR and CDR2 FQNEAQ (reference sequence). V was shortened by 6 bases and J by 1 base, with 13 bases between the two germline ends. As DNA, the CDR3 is TGTGCCAGCAGTCTCGAGGGACCGTCCTACAATGAGCAGTTCTTC. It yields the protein CASSLEGPSYNEQFF.

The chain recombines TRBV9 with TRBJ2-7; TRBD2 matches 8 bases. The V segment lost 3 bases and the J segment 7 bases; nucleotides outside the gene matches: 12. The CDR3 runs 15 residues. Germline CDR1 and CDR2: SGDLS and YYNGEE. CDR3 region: CASSEGGRSPGEQYF. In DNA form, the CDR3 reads TGTGCCAGCAGCGAAGGCGGGAGGTCCCCCGGGGAGCAGTACTTC.

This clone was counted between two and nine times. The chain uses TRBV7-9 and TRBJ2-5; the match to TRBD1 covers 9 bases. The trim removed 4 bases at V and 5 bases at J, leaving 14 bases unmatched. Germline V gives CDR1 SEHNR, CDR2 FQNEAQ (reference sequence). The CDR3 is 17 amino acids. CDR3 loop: CASSSAPGQGFWETQYF. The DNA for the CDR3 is TGTGCCAGCAGCTCGGCCCCGGGACAGGGTTTTTGGGAGACCCAGTACTTC.

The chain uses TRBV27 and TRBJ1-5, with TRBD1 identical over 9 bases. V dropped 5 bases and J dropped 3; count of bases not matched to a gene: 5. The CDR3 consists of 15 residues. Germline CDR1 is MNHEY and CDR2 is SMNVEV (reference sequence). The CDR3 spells CASSPGQGFNQPQHF. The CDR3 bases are TGTGCCAGCAGTCCGGGACAGGGATTCAATCAGCCCCAGCATTTT.

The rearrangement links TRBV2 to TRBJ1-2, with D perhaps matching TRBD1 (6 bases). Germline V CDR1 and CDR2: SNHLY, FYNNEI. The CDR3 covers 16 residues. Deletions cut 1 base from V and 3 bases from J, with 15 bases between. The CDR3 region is CASSEVLSGEDYGYTF. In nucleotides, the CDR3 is TGTGCCAGCAGTGAAGTGTTGTCAGGGGAAGACTATGGCTACACCTTC. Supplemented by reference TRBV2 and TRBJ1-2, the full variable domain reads EPEVTQTPSHQVTQMGQEVILRCVPISNHLYFYWYRQILGQKVEFLVSFYNNEISEKSEIFDDQFSVERPDGSNFTLKIRSTKLEDSAMYFCASSEVLSGEDYGYTFGSGTRLTVV.

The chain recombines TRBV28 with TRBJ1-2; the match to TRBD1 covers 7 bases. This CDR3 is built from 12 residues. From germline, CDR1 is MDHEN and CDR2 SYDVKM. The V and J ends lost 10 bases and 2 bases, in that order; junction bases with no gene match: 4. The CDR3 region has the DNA TGTGCCACCAAGGACAGGAACTATGGCTACACCTTC. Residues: CATKDRNYGYTF.

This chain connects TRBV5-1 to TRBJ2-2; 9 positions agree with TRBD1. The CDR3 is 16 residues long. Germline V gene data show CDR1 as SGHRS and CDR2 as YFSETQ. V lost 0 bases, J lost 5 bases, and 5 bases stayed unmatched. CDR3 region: CASSLEGTGLTGELFF. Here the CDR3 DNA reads TGCGCCAGCAGCTTGGAGGGGACAGGGTTGACCGGGGAGCTGTTTTTT. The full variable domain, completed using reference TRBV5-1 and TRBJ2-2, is KAGVTQTPRYLIKTRGQQVTLSCSPISGHRSVSWYQQTPGQGLQFLFEYFSETQRNKGNFPGRFSGRQFSNSRSEMNVSTLELGDSALYLCASSLEGTGLTGELFFGEGSRLTVL.

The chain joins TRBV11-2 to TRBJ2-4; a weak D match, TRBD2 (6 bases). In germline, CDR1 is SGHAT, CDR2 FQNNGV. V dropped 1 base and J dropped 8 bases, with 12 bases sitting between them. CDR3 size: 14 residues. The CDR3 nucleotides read TGTGCCAGCAGCTTAGCCGGGGGAGGTGACATTCAGTACTTC. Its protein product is CASSLAGGGDIQYF.

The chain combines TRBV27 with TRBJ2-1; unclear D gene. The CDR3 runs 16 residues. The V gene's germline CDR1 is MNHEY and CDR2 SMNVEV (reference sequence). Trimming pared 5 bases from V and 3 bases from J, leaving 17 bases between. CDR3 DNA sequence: TGTGCCAGCAGTCCTCTTCCAGCGCCCAACTACAATGAGCAGTTCTTC. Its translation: CASSPLPAPNYNEQFF.